These 5 T cell receptor beta chains share one sample of origin, sequenced in a study of human CD8 memory T cell subsets. UMI-labeled 5' RACE generated the TCR beta libraries. TCRdb reprocessed the 5' RACE reads and stores each CDR3 protein as one record, lacking DNA. Here the sample table reports about 10,000 distinct CDR3 sequences. Sequenced: CD8+ stem-like memory T cells (TSCM and TCM) sorted from PBMCs. Specified subset: stem-like memory CD8 T cells (TSTEM), CCR7+ PD-1- TIGIT-. The origin of the receptors is a human donor in good health.

This chain connects TRBV27 to TRBJ1-1; TCRdb calls TRBD1, which cannot be checked without DNA. CDR1 is MNHEY, CDR2 SMNVEV, per germline (reference sequence). CDR3 length: 14 residues. CDR3 region: CASSLGGASTEAFF.

This chain links TRBV20-1 with TRBJ2-7; TCRdb outputs TRBD1, but without DNA this stays unchecked. Germline CDR1 DFQATT, CDR2 SNEGSKA (reference sequence). The CDR3 sequence is 14 residues long. The CDR3 protein is CSARDTRGINEQYF.

This chain links TRBV7-9 with TRBJ2-3; checking the TCRdb D call of TRBD1 is not possible without DNA. Germline V gene data show CDR1 as SEHNR and CDR2 as FQNEAQ (reference sequence). The CDR3 is 16 residues long. Here the CDR3 reads CASIRQGLSDTDTQYF.

The rearrangement links TRBV19 to TRBJ2-5; TCRdb's D gene call, TRBD2, goes unchecked for lack of DNA. From germline, CDR1 is LNHDA and CDR2 SQIVND (reference sequence). The CDR3 has 16 amino acids. The chain's CDR3 is CASNGTSGREGETQYF.

V and J are TRBV6-2 or TRBV6-3 and TRBJ2-5; the TCRdb call, TRBD2, lacks DNA for checking. Germline-derived CDR1 and CDR2 are MNHEY and SVGEGT. The CDR3 has 18 residues. CDR3: CASSHLTGLAGAAETQYF.